This TCR beta chain was sequenced during a study of blood T cell repertoires in COVID-19. The Seattle patients, enrolled during active infection, were followed longitudinally. Here immunoSEQ multiplex PCR was the method, and the copy in TCRdb shows in-frame clones only, minus some. The table has under 550,000 clones, about 90% seen once. The source material was peripheral blood. The source is a man younger than 30 with COVID-19, enrolled during active disease.

CDR3 in DNA: TGCGCCAGCAGCTTGGGTACTACGAACACTGAAGCTTTCTTT. This encodes CASSLGTTNTEAFF. The rearrangement joins TRBV5-1 to TRBJ1-1; no reliable D call. The CDR3 is 14 amino acids. V was shortened by 0 bases and J by 1 base, with 7 bases between the two germline ends. Germline values: CDR1 SGHRS, CDR2 YFSETQ.